This TCR beta chain was identified in a study of read filtering for tumor transcriptome and immune sequencing. About the research overall: Revised staging placed fewer than ten patients in R-ISS I, approximately 16 in II, roughly 7 in III.

CDR3 length: 15 residues. CDR1 is MNHEY, CDR2 SMNVEV, per germline (reference sequence). The germline V and J ends were trimmed by 2 bases and 6 bases, with 14 bases remaining between them. This library used 300 to 450 ng RNA and molecular barcoded adaptors spanning alpha/delta and beta/gamma chains. TCRdb ran MiXCR on the reads and lists one entry per CDR3 protein. The table shows 75,000 to 95,000 distinct CDR3 sequences, with under 25% occurring only once. Points from the study as a whole: Even smaller IR-seq throughput identified most shared clonotypes.

As regards this clonotype: The antigen is unknown.

The chain employs TRBV27 and TRBJ1-5; D remains ambiguous. The source material was a population of CD138-negative cells sorted from bone marrow. The sequence was collected from a donor at least 40 years old with multiple myeloma. As DNA, the CDR3 is TGTGCCAGCAGTTTACGGGAACAAGGGAGTCAGCCCCAGCATTTT. It encodes CASSLREQGSQPQHF.